These 24 T cell receptor beta chains originate from one sample sequenced in a study of blood T cell repertoires in COVID-19. TCRdb keeps only in-frame clones here, not all; method: immunoSEQ multiplex PCR. The sample lists about 44,000 clones, around 80% occurring once. Sequenced input: peripheral blood. Source of these receptors: a human donor in a cohort sampled during active COVID-19.

This chain uses TRBV6-5 with TRBJ2-5; 9 bases line up with TRBD2. This CDR3 comprises 11 residues. From germline, CDR1 is MNHEY and CDR2 SVGAGI. With 4 bases clipped from V and 13 bases from J, the junction kept 4 bases outside the gene matches. CDR3 in DNA: TGTGCCAGCAGTTCTAGCGGGGCACTGTACTTC. This sequence encodes CASSSSGALYF.

This rearrangement joins TRBV10-3 to TRBJ2-5; 7 nucleotides align to TRBD2. The CDR3 is 14 residues long. With V trimmed by 2 bases and J by 2 bases, 2 bases remained unmatched. Germline V gene data show CDR1 as ENHRY and CDR2 as SYGVKD. The CDR3: CAISEGSGQETQYF. The DNA for the CDR3 is TGTGCCATCAGTGAGGGTAGCGGGCAAGAGACCCAGTACTTC.

The gene calls are TRBV4-3 and TRBJ1-6; 8 bases match TRBD1. The CDR3 has 16 residues. Unmatched junction bases numbered 6, after V lost 4 bases and J lost 4 bases. The germline CDR1 and CDR2 sequences are LGHNA and YSLEER. The CDR3: CASSRQQGEYNSPLHF. The CDR3 DNA is TGCGCCAGCAGCCGACAACAGGGGGAATATAATTCACCCCTCCACTTT.

The rearrangement links TRBV5-1 to TRBJ2-2; D remains unclear. Trimming cost V 0 bases and J 7 bases, with 4 bases left between them. Germline V gene data show CDR1 as SGHRS and CDR2 as YFSETQ. The CDR3 consists of 12 residues. The CDR3 loop is CASSLDSGELFF. DNA for the CDR3: TGCGCCAGCAGCTTGGACAGCGGGGAGCTGTTTTTT.

This chain uses TRBV5-1 with TRBJ1-6; the D is unclear. The V end was cut by 4 bases, the J end by 0 bases, with 8 bases between. Germline CDR1 SGHRS, CDR2 YFSETQ. The CDR3 consists of 15 residues. DNA for the CDR3: TGCGCCAGCAGCGAGGGTCGCTCCTATAATTCACCCCTCCACTTT. It is translated as CASSEGRSYNSPLHF.

The J gene is TRBJ1-2, the V gene TRBV3-1 (or the pseudogene TRBV3-2); D is ambiguous. Germline values: CDR1 LGHDT, CDR2 YNNKEL (reference sequence). Deletions cut 1 base from V and 7 bases from J, with 22 bases between. The CDR3 has 17 residues. The CDR3: CASSQGWLAAGLGGYTF. CDR3 in DNA: TGTGCCAGCAGCCAAGGCTGGCTAGCTGCAGGCTTGGGTGGCTACACCTTC.

This chain joins TRBV27 and TRBJ1-6; D is unclear. Trimming removed 7 bases at V and 10 bases at J, with 14 bases between. Per germline, CDR1 MNHEY and CDR2 SMNVEV (reference sequence). CDR3 length: 13 residues. The CDR3 protein is CASTPTLGSPLHF. The CDR3 coding sequence is TGTGCCAGCACCCCGACGCTAGGCTCACCCCTCCACTTT.

This clone was seen a handful of times. The V gene is TRBV2, the J gene TRBJ1-2; 7 bases map to TRBD1. V was pared by 4 bases and J by 0 bases, with 11 bases of the junction left unmatched. Germline V gene lookup returns CDR1 SNHLY and CDR2 FYNNEI. CDR3 length equals 17 residues. This CDR3 is CASSARTGLGTNYGYTF. The CDR3, as DNA: TGTGCCAGCAGTGCTAGGACAGGCCTGGGGACTAACTATGGCTACACCTTC. The complete variable domain, with remaining parts taken from reference TRBV2 and TRBJ1-2, reads EPEVTQTPSHQVTQMGQEVILRCVPISNHLYFYWYRQILGQKVEFLVSFYNNEISEKSEIFDDQFSVERPDGSNFTLKIRSTKLEDSAMYFCASSARTGLGTNYGYTFGSGTRLTVV.

The V gene is TRBV5-6, the J gene TRBJ1-5; TRBD1 might be the D (5 bases). The length of the CDR3 is 18 residues. In germline, CDR1 is SGHDT, CDR2 YYEEEE. Trimming shortened V by 3 bases and J by 0 bases, and 19 bases separated the two germline ends. For the CDR3, the DNA is TGTGCCAGCAGCTGGGGAGGTCGGGGCGGATATAGCAATCAGCCCCAGCATTTT. Translating it yields CASSWGGRGGYSNQPQHF.

A single count supports this clone. This chain uses TRBV6-5 with TRBJ2-3; 7 bases map to TRBD2. Losses at the gene ends were 6 bases for V and 2 bases for J; bases not matched to a gene: 5. The CDR3 contains 14 residues. The germline CDR1 and CDR2 sequences are MNHEY and SVGAGI. The CDR3 reads CASSPGLLTDTQYF. As DNA, the CDR3 is TGTGCCAGCAGCCCGGGACTACTCACAGATACGCAGTATTTT.

In its sample, this clone was seen once. The chain links TRBV5-1 to TRBJ2-5, with D possibly being TRBD2 (5 bases). The CDR3 totals 15 residues. Germline V CDR1 and CDR2: SGHRS, YFSETQ. Trimming removed 0 bases from V and 5 bases from J, with 14 bases in between. The CDR3 loop is CASSLANNPGETQYF. Here the CDR3 DNA reads TGCGCCAGCAGCTTGGCTAACAACCCGGGGGAGACCCAGTACTTC.

The V gene is TRBV10-3, the J gene TRBJ2-5; D is perhaps TRBD1 (6 bases). With 8 bases removed from V and 5 bases from J, the gap between germline ends came to 24 bases. The CDR3 consists of 16 residues. Germline values: CDR1 ENHRY, CDR2 SYGVKD. DNA of the CDR3: TGTGCCATCGGCTCTGAGAAACAGGGCAATGGGGAGACCCAGTACTTC. It specifies CAIGSEKQGNGETQYF.

This chain uses TRBV13 with TRBJ1-4; a possible D gene is TRBD1 (5 bases). The CDR3 is made up of 13 amino acids. Germline V lookup: CDR1 PRHDT, CDR2 FYEKMQ (reference sequence). V shed 7 bases and J shed 6 bases, with 12 bases lying between them. This chain's CDR3 is CASNSPTDEKLFF. For the CDR3, the DNA is TGTGCCAGCAACTCGCCGACAGATGAAAAACTGTTTTTT.

V is TRBV11-3 and J is TRBJ1-1; 10 nucleotides align to TRBD1. Germline CDR1 SGHNT, CDR2 YENEEA. Losses at the gene ends were 4 bases for V and 4 bases for J; bases not matched to a gene: 0. This CDR3 is 13 amino acids long. CDR3 DNA: TGTGCCAGCAGCTGGACAGGGGGCACTGAAGCTTTCTTT. It translates to CASSWTGGTEAFF. Full variable domain (remainder filled in from reference TRBV11-3 and TRBJ1-1): EAGVVQSPRYKIIEKKQPVAFWCNPISGHNTLYWYLQNLGQGPELLIRYENEEAVDDSQLPKDRFSAERLKGVDSTLKIQPAELGDSAVYLCASSWTGGTEAFFGQGTRLTVV.

The J gene is TRBJ1-2, the V gene TRBV5-4, with TRBD1 identical over 7 bases. With V trimmed by 1 base and J by 6 bases, 12 bases remained unmatched. Germline CDR1 is SGHNT and CDR2 is YYREEE (reference sequence). The CDR3 is made up of 16 amino acids. The CDR3 coding sequence is TGTGCCAGCAGCTTGAATCTCGAGACAGGGATGGATGGCTACACCTTC. It specifies CASSLNLETGMDGYTF.

The chain combines TRBV3-1 (or the pseudogene TRBV3-2) with TRBJ2-5, with D possibly being TRBD2 (5 bases). CDR1 and CDR2 (germline): LGHDT, YNNKEL (reference sequence). Trimming cost V 3 bases and J 3 bases, with 8 bases left between them. The CDR3 spans 13 residues. The CDR3 here is CASSHGGEETQYF. The CDR3, as DNA: TGTGCCAGCAGCCACGGAGGCGAAGAGACCCAGTACTTC.

The chain employs TRBV5-1 and TRBJ2-3; 8 nucleotides line up with TRBD1. From germline, CDR1 is SGHRS and CDR2 YFSETQ. This CDR3 comprises 16 residues. V dropped 0 bases and J dropped 3; count of bases not matched to a gene: 6. This CDR3 reads CASSLGTGWETDTQYF. In DNA, the CDR3 is TGCGCCAGCAGCTTGGGGACAGGGTGGGAAACAGATACGCAGTATTTT. Full variable domain (rest looked up from reference TRBV5-1 and TRBJ2-3): KAGVTQTPRYLIKTRGQQVTLSCSPISGHRSVSWYQQTPGQGLQFLFEYFSETQRNKGNFPGRFSGRQFSNSRSEMNVSTLELGDSALYLCASSLGTGWETDTQYFGPGTRLTVL.

The rearrangement links TRBV11-2 to TRBJ2-2, with a weak D call TRBD2 (6 bases). Deletions cut 5 bases from V and 7 bases from J, with 14 bases between. The CDR3 has 14 amino acids. In germline, CDR1 is SGHAT, CDR2 FQNNGV. The CDR3 coding sequence is TGTGCCAGCAGCCAGTCTGCGGGGAACGGGGAGCTGTTTTTT. Translating it yields CASSQSAGNGELFF. Complete variable domain (other parts from reference TRBV11-2 and TRBJ2-2): EAGVAQSPRYKIIEKRQSVAFWCNPISGHATLYWYQQILGQGPKLLIQFQNNGVVDDSQLPKDRFSAERLKGVDSTLKIQPAKLEDSAVYLCASSQSAGNGELFFGEGSRLTVL.

J is TRBJ1-5 and V is TRBV3-1 (or the pseudogene TRBV3-2), with D perhaps TRBD1 (5 bases). Germline CDR1 and CDR2: LGHDT and YNNKEL (reference sequence). The CDR3 runs to 17 residues. V dropped 2 bases and J dropped 6 bases, with 20 bases sitting between them. The CDR3, as DNA: TGTGCCAGCAGCCAAAGCTTTGGGGACGGGGGGACTCAGCCCCAGCATTTT. The encoded protein is CASSQSFGDGGTQPQHF.

The V and J genes are TRBV4-2 and TRBJ1-3; TRBD1 is a possible D gene (6 bases). The CDR3 runs 15 residues. Trimming left V 4 bases short and J 4 bases short, with 14 bases between. Per the germline V gene, CDR1 is LGHNA and CDR2 is YNFKEQ. The CDR3: CASSRDKARGNTIYF. The DNA for the CDR3 is TGTGCCAGCAGCCGGGACAAGGCTCGGGGAAACACCATATATTTT.

This clone was seen a single time. The chain recombines TRBV29-1 with TRBJ2-3; D gene unclear. The CDR3 runs to 12 residues. V lost 3 bases and J lost 0, with 4 bases in between. Looked up from germline, CDR1 is SQVTM and CDR2 is ANQGSEA. The DNA of the CDR3 is TGCAGCGTTGAGCAGAGCACAGATACGCAGTATTTT. This translates into CSVEQSTDTQYF.

The chain carries TRBV11-2 and TRBJ2-7; TRBD1 might be the D (6 bases). The V end was cut by 5 bases, the J end by 2 bases, with 13 bases between. The CDR3 totals 14 residues. Germline CDR1 and CDR2: SGHAT and FQNNGV. The CDR3 here is CASSPRTETYEQYV. The CDR3 DNA reads as TGTGCCAGCAGCCCCAGGACAGAAACCTACGAGCAGTACGTC.

The V call is TRBV19, the J call TRBJ1-3; no clear D. Germline V gene data show CDR1 as LNHDA and CDR2 as SQIVND (reference sequence). Between the trimmed V and J ends, which lost 4 bases and 1 base, there was a span of 5 bases. This CDR3 comprises 13 residues. CDR3 coding DNA: TGTGCCAGTAGTAGGCATTCTGGAAACACCATATATTTT. Its protein is CASSRHSGNTIYF.

The chain joins TRBV4-2 to TRBJ2-7, with TRBD2 as a possible D gene (6 bases). V was cut by 1 base and J by 2 bases, with 12 bases left in between. The CDR3 extends over 15 amino acids. Germline values: CDR1 LGHNA, CDR2 YNFKEQ. The CDR3 nucleotides are TGTGCCAGCAGCCAAGCCGGGACTCCTCCCTACGAGCAGTACTTC. Translated, it gives CASSQAGTPPYEQYF.